This T cell receptor (beta chain) was profiled in a study of technical replicates of blood from several donors. Germline V gene sequence: CDR1 SGHTS, CDR2 YDEGEE. The CDR3 is made up of 12 amino acids. V shed 1 base and J shed 9 bases, with 8 bases lying between them. Using immunoSEQ multiplex PCR, the repertoire was profiled, and TCRdb retains in-frame clones only, with some absent. The sample yields about 70,000 clones, around 87% seen once. The sample was PBMCs. The receptor was isolated from a human donor in good health. Some clones in this sample may be carry-over from other donors' samples. This sequence joins TRBV5-8 and TRBJ2-1; D unclear. The CDR3 bases are TGTGCCAGCAGCTTGATCGGCGGTGAGCAGTTCTTC. This translates into CASSLIGGEQFF.